This T cell receptor beta chain was obtained from a study of T-cell memory formation after mild COVID-19. Constant-segment primers were used for 5'RACE, and the resulting TCR alpha and TCR beta cDNA libraries carried sample barcodes and UMIs. MiXCR was run by TCRdb on the 5' RACE reads, yielding one entry per CDR3 protein. The table has around 260,000 distinct CDR3 sequences, roughly 17% seen once; the top ten hold roughly 20%. Germline lookup yields CDR1 MNHEY and CDR2 SVGAGI. Trimming took 0 bases from V and 1 from J, leaving 9 bases between them. This CDR3 is 15 amino acids long. The clonotype comes from a man younger than 35 who had mild COVID-19 (a few samples of this study predate the infection). Cell type and time point are not known. The J gene is TRBJ2-5, the V gene TRBV6-5; no firm D call. Sequencing input: PBMCs or a T cell subset sorted from them (not recorded which). The CDR3 DNA follows: TGTGCCAGCAGTTACTCGTCGGGCGGCCAAGAGACCCAGTACTTC. The encoded protein is CASSYSSGGQETQYF.